This T cell receptor (beta chain) appears in the sequencing data of a study of cytomegalovirus exposure and HLA in healthy donors. With V trimmed by 5 bases and J by 4 bases, 4 bases remained unmatched. This CDR3 comprises 16 residues. The V gene's germline CDR1 is SGHAT and CDR2 FQNNGV. As regards this clone: Its antigen is currently unknown.

Study-level points and caveats: The authors judged a highly shared variant cluster likely a sequencing artifact. Usually a TCR sequence was rare, but some public TCRs were found in many donors. Most subjects had HLA-A and HLA-B alleles reportedly predicted accurately by TCR beta sequences.

This PCR relied on a set of 60 Vbeta primers and 13 Jbeta primers. TCRdb's table, derived via immunoSEQ multiplex PCR, lists solely in-frame clones and lacks some. The data contain 150,000 to 200,000 clones, under 70% of them singletons. V and J are TRBV11-2 and TRBJ2-1; 14 nucleotides agree with TRBD2. This receptor was obtained from a woman in her thirties or forties in good health and CMV-seropositive. The sample was PBMCs. CDR3 protein: CASSPRTSGRYNEQFF. In nucleotides, the CDR3 is TGTGCCAGCAGCCCCCGGACTAGCGGGAGGTACAATGAGCAGTTCTTC. The full variable domain, in which reference TRBV11-2 and TRBJ2-1 provide the parts outside the CDR3, is EAGVAQSPRYKIIEKRQSVAFWCNPISGHATLYWYQQILGQGPKLLIQFQNNGVVDDSQLPKDRFSAERLKGVDSTLKIQPAKLEDSAVYLCASSPRTSGRYNEQFFGPGTRLTVL.